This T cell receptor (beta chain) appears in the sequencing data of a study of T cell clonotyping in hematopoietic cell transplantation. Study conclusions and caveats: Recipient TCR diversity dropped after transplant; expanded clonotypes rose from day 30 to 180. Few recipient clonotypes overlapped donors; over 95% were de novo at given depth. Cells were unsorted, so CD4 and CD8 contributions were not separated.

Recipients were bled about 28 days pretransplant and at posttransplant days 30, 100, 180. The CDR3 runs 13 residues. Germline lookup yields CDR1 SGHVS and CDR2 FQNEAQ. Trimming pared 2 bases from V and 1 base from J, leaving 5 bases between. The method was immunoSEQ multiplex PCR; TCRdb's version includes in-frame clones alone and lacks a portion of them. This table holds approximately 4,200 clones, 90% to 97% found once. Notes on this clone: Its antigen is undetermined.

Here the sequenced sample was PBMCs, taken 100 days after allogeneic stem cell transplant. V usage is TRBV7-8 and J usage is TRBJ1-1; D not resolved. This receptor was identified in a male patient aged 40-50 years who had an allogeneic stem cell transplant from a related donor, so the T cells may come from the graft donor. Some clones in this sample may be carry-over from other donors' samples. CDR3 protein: CASSLTGNTEAFF. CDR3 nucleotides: TGTGCCAGCAGCTTAACCGGGAACACTGAAGCTTTCTTT. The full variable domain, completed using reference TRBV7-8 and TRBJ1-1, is GAGVSQSPRYKVAKRGQDVALRCDPISGHVSLFWYQQALGQGPEFLTYFQNEAQLDKSGLPSDRFFAERPEGSVSTLKIQRTQQEDSAVYLCASSLTGNTEAFFGQGTRLTVV.